Listed here are 21 T cell receptor beta chains from one sample, sequenced in a study of Graves' ophthalmopathy and Graves' hyperthyroidism. RNA transcripts served as template for amplifying TCR beta CDR3 sequences. HTBI primers were employed in first-round RT-PCR, then a second-round multiplex PCR followed. One entry per CDR3 protein, called by TCRdb with MiXCR from the multiplex PCR reads. The data hold around 36,000 distinct CDR3 sequences, with about 50% observed a single time. The specimen sequenced was peripheral blood. The origin of the receptors is an adult woman with stable Graves' hyperthyroidism.

This clonotype was recorded many times. The CDR3 is CASSGGLAGGLKTQYF. CDR3 coding DNA: TGTGCCAGCAGCGGTGGACTAGCGGGAGGGTTAAAGACCCAGTACTTC. The rearrangement links TRBV11-2 to TRBJ2-5; 15 bases fit TRBD2. The CDR3 runs 16 residues. Germline CDR1 reads SGHAT; CDR2 reads FQNNGV. V trimming: 5 bases; J trimming: 6 bases; junction bases outside the gene matches: 7.

J is TRBJ1-1 and V is TRBV25-1, with no clear D. Germline assignment: CDR1 MGHDK and CDR2 SYGVNS. The CDR3 extends over 12 amino acids. Trimming took off 8 bases at V and 4 bases at J, with 11 bases between the two ends. The CDR3 nucleotides read TGTGCCAGCGAAATAGGGATCACTGAAGCTTTCTTT. It translates to CASEIGITEAFF.

About this clonotype: This CDR3 fails to terminate in the conserved phenylalanine or tryptophan, so it likely reflects a read error. The DNA is left out, because the CDR3 cannot be placed on it with certainty; the CDR3 is given as TCRdb lists it. This chain links TRBV14 with TRBJ2-6; the D call in the table, TRBD1, was not verified against the DNA. Germline loops: CDR1 SGHDN, CDR2 FVKESK. The length of the CDR3 is 9 amino acids, counting both ends. The CDR3 sequence: CASSQDSGT.

The gene calls are TRBV12-2 and TRBJ2-5; TRBD1 is the table's D call, not checked against the DNA. TRBV12-2 is noted as a pseudogene. The CDR3 runs 13 residues. The CDR3 DNA reads as TGTGCCGGACTGCAGGGGGCCAGTGAGACCCAGTACTTC. Its protein product is CAGLQGASETQYF.

This clonotype has just one count. V usage is TRBV11-2 and J usage is TRBJ1-2; 8 bases map to TRBD1. The CDR3 sequence is 14 residues long. Per the germline V gene, CDR1 is SGHAT and CDR2 is FQNNGV. V lost 3 bases to trimming and J lost 2 bases; unmatched junction nucleotides: 2. As DNA, the CDR3 is TGTGCCAGCAGCTTTCAGGGGGCGAACTATGGCTACACCTTC. The encoded protein is CASSFQGANYGYTF.

J is TRBJ2-1 and V is TRBV2; 7 nucleotides agree with TRBD2. CDR1 SNHLY and CDR2 FYNNEI come from the germline V gene. The CDR3 contains 16 residues. V shed 7 bases and J 7 bases; nucleotides not matched to a gene: 16. CDR3 DNA: TGTGCCAGCAACCCCCTGACTAGCTGGAGGTGGAATGAGCAGTTCTTC. It is translated as CASNPLTSWRWNEQFF. The full variable domain, its missing parts supplied by reference TRBV2 and TRBJ2-1, is EPEVTQTPSHQVTQMGQEVILRCVPISNHLYFYWYRQILGQKVEFLVSFYNNEISEKSEIFDDQFSVERPDGSNFTLKIRSTKLEDSAMYFCASNPLTSWRWNEQFFGPGTRLTVL.

This clonotype has a count of ten or more. The V call is TRBV6-5, the J call TRBJ2-7; TRBD1 matches at 8 bases. V was pared by 2 bases and J by 2 bases, with 8 bases of the junction left unmatched. Germline values: CDR1 MNHEY, CDR2 SVGAGI. There are 16 residues in the CDR3. In nucleotides, the CDR3 is TGTGCCAGCAGTTACCCACAGGGGGTGGGACCCTACGAGCAGTACTTC. Protein: CASSYPQGVGPYEQYF.

There are many counts of this clonotype. The V gene is TRBV15, the J gene TRBJ1-4; no clear D gene. Germline loops: CDR1 LNHNV, CDR2 YYDKDF (reference sequence). Deletions cut 8 bases from V and 6 bases from J, with 7 bases between. The CDR3 is 11 residues long. CDR3 nucleotides: TGTGCCACCGGGGTGGATGAAAAACTGTTTTTT. Encoded protein: CATGVDEKLFF.

The sample holds many counts of this clonotype. The chain has TRBV27 and TRBJ1-1, with unresolved D. This CDR3 region has 13 residues. Germline CDR1 MNHEY, CDR2 SMNVEV (reference sequence). Trimming took off 0 bases at V and 5 bases at J, with 7 bases between the two ends. DNA for the CDR3: TGTGCCAGCAGTTTATCTGGTTGGACTGAAGCTTTCTTT. Translating it yields CASSLSGWTEAFF.

This clonotype was observed at least ten times. This chain uses TRBV9 with TRBJ2-2, with 8 bases fitting TRBD1. Looked up from germline, CDR1 is SGDLS and CDR2 is YYNGEE. V shed 4 bases and J 1 base; nucleotides not matched to a gene: 3. This CDR3 is 15 amino acids long. CDR3 protein: CASSPGTGNTGELFF. CDR3 sequence (DNA): TGTGCCAGCAGCCCCGGGACAGGGAACACCGGGGAGCTGTTTTTT.

The rearrangement uses TRBV12-3 or TRBV12-4 and TRBJ1-5; D ambiguous. The V and J ends lost 2 bases and 9 bases respectively, with 11 bases between them. This CDR3 spans 13 amino acids. CDR3 sequence reads: CASSLSAGGPQHF. The CDR3 DNA reads as TGTGCCAGCAGTTTATCAGCGGGAGGGCCCCAGCATTTT.

J is TRBJ1-4 and V is TRBV20-1; TRBD1 matches 8 bases. The germline gives CDR1 DFQATT, CDR2 SNEGSKA (reference sequence). V lost 6 bases, J lost 6 bases, and 9 bases stayed unmatched. This CDR3 has 14 residues. The CDR3 DNA follows: TGCAGTGCCTATGGACAGGGCCGGGATGAAAAACTGTTTTTT. Residues: CSAYGQGRDEKLFF.

This clonotype showed up just a few times. The chain carries TRBV9 and TRBJ1-2; D is ambiguous. Germline assignment: CDR1 SGDLS and CDR2 YYNGEE. V was pared by 0 bases and J by 5 bases, with 14 bases between. This CDR3 spans 15 amino acids. CDR3 sequence reads: CASSVVCRDTYGYTF. CDR3 coding DNA: TGTGCCAGCAGCGTAGTCTGTAGAGATACGTATGGCTACACCTTC.

This rearrangement joins TRBV20-1 to TRBJ2-7, with D perhaps assigned TRBD1 or TRBD2 (5 bases each). The CDR3 loop spans 11 amino acids. CDR1 is DFQATT and CDR2 is SNEGSKA in the germline V gene (reference sequence). Deletions cut 8 bases from V and 6 bases from J, with 14 bases between. CDR3 coding DNA: TGCAGTCTACCGAGGGGTGCCGAGCAGTACTTC. It specifies CSLPRGAEQYF.

At least ten counts were recorded for this clonotype. J is TRBJ1-4 and V is TRBV19, with D maybe TRBD1 (6 bases). Trimming cost V 9 bases and J 0 bases, with 14 bases left between them. This CDR3 region has 15 residues. Germline V lookup: CDR1 LNHDA, CDR2 SQIVND (reference sequence). The CDR3 reads CASRGRGATNEKLFF. CDR3 coding DNA: TGTGCCAGCAGGGGTAGGGGTGCAACTAATGAAAAACTGTTTTTT.

This chain uses TRBV7-2 with TRBJ1-2; 8 nucleotides line up with TRBD1. The J segment lost 5 bases and the V segment lost 5 bases, leaving 10 bases of the junction unmatched. The CDR3 has 15 residues. The germline CDR1 and CDR2 sequences are SGHTA and FQGNSA. CDR3 coding DNA: TGTGCCAGCAGCCTCCTTGGGGACAGGAATTATGGCTACACCTTC. Protein product: CASSLLGDRNYGYTF.

This chain links TRBV7-9 with TRBJ2-5; 10 nucleotides line up with TRBD2. Germline CDR1 reads SEHNR; CDR2 reads FQNEAQ (reference sequence). The V gene end was trimmed by 5 bases and the J gene end by 1 base; junction bases not matched to a gene: 4. The CDR3 sequence is 15 residues long. For the CDR3, the DNA is TGTGCCAGCAGCCCCAGGACTAGCGGCCAAGAGACCCAGTACTTC. Its protein is CASSPRTSGQETQYF.

The chain uses TRBV9 and TRBJ2-7; 14 bases are shared with TRBD2. Per germline, CDR1 SGDLS and CDR2 YYNGEE. The length of the CDR3 is 15 residues. After removal of 4 bases from V and 9 bases from J, the junction contained 9 bases not matched to a gene. Here the CDR3 DNA reads TGTGCCAGCAGCCCGGGACTAGCGGGAGAGCAAGGGCAGTACTTC. Its translation: CASSPGLAGEQGQYF.

There are many counts of this clonotype. The chain has TRBV9 and TRBJ1-2, with TRBD1 as a possible D gene (5 bases). Looked up from germline, CDR1 is SGDLS and CDR2 is YYNGEE. The CDR3 length is 14 residues. Trimming took off 3 bases at V and 1 base at J, with 10 bases between the two ends. CDR3 in amino acids: CASSDRQNNYGYTF. CDR3 sequence (DNA): TGTGCCAGCAGCGACCGACAGAATAACTATGGCTACACCTTC.

DNA of the CDR3: TGTGCCAGCAGCAGAACTAGCGGGACACGCGAGCAGTACTTC. Its translation: CASSRTSGTREQYF. The rearrangement uses TRBV7-8 and TRBJ2-7; TRBD2 matches at 10 bases. V lost 5 bases and J lost 6; bases outside the gene matches: 7. The CDR3 is 14 residues long. Germline loops: CDR1 SGHVS, CDR2 FQNEAQ.

In regard to this clonotype: This CDR3 is missing its conserved last phenylalanine or tryptophan, likely due to a read error. The chain carries TRBV7-2 and TRBJ1-2; TRBD1 matches at 9 bases. CDR3 size: 17 residues. Germline V gives CDR1 SGHTA, CDR2 FQGNSA. CDR3 in DNA: TGCGCCAGCAGCCAAGATCAGGGGACAGGGCGCGTCTATGGCTACACCCTC. As protein: CASSQDQGTGRVYGYTL.